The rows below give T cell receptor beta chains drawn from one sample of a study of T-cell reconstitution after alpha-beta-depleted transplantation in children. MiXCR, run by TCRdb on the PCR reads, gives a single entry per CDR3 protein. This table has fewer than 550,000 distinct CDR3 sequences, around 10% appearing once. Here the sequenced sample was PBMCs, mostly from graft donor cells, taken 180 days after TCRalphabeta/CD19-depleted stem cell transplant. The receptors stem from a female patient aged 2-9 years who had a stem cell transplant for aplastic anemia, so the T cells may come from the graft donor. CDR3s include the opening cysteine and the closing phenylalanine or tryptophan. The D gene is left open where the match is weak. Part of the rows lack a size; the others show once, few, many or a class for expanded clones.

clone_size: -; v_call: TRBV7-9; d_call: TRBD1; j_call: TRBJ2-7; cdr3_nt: TGTGCCAGCACCGACCGGGACAGGGTCCACGAGCAGTACTTC; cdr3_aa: CASTDRDRVHEQYF
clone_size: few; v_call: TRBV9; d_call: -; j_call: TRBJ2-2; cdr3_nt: TGTGCCAGCAGCGTAGGGTGGAGGGCCGGGGAGCTGTTTTTT; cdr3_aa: CASSVGWRAGELFF
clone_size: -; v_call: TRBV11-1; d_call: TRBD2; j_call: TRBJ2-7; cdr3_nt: TGTGCCAGCAGCTTATATGCGGGTCTAGCGGGAAGAGTTGCTCTGGACGAGCAGTACTTC; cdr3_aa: CASSLYAGLAGRVALDEQYF
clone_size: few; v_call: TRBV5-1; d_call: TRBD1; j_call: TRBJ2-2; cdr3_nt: TGCGCCAGCAGCCACGGACAGGGGGGCACCGGGGAGCTGTTTTTT; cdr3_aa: CASSHGQGGTGELFF
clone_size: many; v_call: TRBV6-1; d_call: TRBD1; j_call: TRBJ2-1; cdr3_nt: TGTGCCAGCAGTGATCGGGACAGCTCCTACAATGAGCAGTTCTTC; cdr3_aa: CASSDRDSSYNEQFF
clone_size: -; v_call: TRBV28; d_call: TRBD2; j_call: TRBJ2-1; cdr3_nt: TGTGCCAGCAGCAAGACTAGCGGGAGCGGGAATGAGCAGTTCTTC; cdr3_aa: CASSKTSGSGNEQFF
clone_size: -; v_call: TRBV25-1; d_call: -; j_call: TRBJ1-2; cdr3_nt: TGTGCCAGCAGTCGAAACTATGGCTACACCTTC; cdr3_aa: CASSRNYGYTF
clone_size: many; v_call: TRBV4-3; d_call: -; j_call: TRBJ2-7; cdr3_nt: TGCGCCAGCAGCCAAGATTGGGCAGGGGGGGTTCGCGAGCAGTACTTC; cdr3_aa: CASSQDWAGGVREQYF
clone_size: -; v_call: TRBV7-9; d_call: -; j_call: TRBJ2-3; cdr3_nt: TGTGCCAGCAGCTTAGCGGGGACTCCCTCAAGGGATACGCAGTATTTT; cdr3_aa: CASSLAGTPSRDTQYF
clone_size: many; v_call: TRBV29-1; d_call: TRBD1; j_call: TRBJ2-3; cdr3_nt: TGCAGCGGGGGGACAGGGGGCCAGAGCACAGATACGCAGTATTTT; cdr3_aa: CSGGTGGQSTDTQYF
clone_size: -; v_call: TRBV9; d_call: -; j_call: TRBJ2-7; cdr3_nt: TGTGCCAGCAGCGTCGGAGTAAAGGTAACCTACGAGCAGTACTTC; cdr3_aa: CASSVGVKVTYEQYF
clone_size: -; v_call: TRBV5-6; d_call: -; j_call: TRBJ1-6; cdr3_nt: TGTGCCAGCAGCTTAGTGCGGGGATCCTATAATTCACCCCTCCACTTT; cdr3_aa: CASSLVRGSYNSPLHF
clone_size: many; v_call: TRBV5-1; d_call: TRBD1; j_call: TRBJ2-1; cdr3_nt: TGCGCCAGCAGCTTGGGTGACAGGGGACCCAATGAGCAGTTCTTC; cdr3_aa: CASSLGDRGPNEQFF
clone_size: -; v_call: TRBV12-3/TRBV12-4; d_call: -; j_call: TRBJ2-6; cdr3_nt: TGTGCCAGCAGTCCCCGCGGACAGCTTTTGTACGGGGCCAACATCCTGACTTTC; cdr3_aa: CASSPRGQLLYGANILTF
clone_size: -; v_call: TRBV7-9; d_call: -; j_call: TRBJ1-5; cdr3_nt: TGTGCCAGCAGCACCCGGGACCCTGCTTCGCCCGAGCATTTT; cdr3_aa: CASSTRDPASPEHF
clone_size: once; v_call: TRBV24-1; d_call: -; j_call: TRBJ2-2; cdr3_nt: TGTGCCACCAGTGATCCCGGTCAGACTTGGGAACGGGCCGGGGAGCTGTTTTTT; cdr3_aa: CATSDPGQTWERAGELFF
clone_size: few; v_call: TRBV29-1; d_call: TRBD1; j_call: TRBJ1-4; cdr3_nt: TGCAGCGTTGGGGCAGGGGGGGATGAAAAACTGTTTTTT; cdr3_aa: CSVGAGGDEKLFF
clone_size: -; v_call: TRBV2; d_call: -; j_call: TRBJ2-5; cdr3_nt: TGTGCCAGCAGTGAAACAGTCTGGTACCAAGAGACCCAGTACTTC; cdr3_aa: CASSETVWYQETQYF
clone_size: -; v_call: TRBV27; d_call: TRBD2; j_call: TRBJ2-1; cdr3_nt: TGTGCCAGCAGCCACCCCTCGGGACTAGCGGGAGCTCATGAGCAGTTCTTC; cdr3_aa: CASSHPSGLAGAHEQFF
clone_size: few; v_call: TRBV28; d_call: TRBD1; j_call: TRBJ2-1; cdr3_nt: TGTGCCAGCAGTTACCCGGACAGGGATTTTATCGATGAGCAGTTCTTC; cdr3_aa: CASSYPDRDFIDEQFF
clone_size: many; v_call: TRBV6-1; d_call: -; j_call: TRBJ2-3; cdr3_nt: TGTGCCAGCAGTCTGTCGGGCACAGATACGCAGTATTTT; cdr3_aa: CASSLSGTDTQYF
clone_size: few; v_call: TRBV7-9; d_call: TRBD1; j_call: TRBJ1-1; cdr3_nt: TGTGCCAGCAGTAGACAGGGTGAAGCTTTCTTT; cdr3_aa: CASSRQGEAFF